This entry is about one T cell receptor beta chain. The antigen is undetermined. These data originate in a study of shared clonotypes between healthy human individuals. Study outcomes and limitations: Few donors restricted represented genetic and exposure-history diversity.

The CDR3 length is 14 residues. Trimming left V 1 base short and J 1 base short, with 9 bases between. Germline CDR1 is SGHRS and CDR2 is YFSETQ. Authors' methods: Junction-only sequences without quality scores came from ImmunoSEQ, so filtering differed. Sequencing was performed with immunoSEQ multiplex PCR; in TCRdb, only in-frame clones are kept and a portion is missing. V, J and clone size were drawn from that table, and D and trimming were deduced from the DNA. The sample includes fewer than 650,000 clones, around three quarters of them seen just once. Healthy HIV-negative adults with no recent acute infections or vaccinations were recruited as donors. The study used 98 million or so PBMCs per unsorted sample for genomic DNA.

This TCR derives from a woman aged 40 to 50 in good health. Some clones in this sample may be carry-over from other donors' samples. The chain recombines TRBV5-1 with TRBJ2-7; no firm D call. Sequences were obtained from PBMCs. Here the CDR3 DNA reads TGCGCCAGCAGCTTGTTTTACAGTTCCTACGAGCAGTACTTC. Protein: CASSLFYSSYEQYF.